A single sample gave rise to the 13 T cell receptor beta chains below, sequenced in a study of Ad26.COV2.S vaccination and SARS-CoV-2 variants. Measured with immunoSEQ multiplex PCR; TCRdb has only the in-frame clones, and not every one. Here the sample spans approximately 480,000 clones, roughly nine tenths being singletons. Regarding treatment: about 20 received Ad26.COV2.S at low or high dose, single or two shots; roughly 5 received placebo; per-sample allocation not given. Repertoires come from day 63 after the first vaccine or placebo injection. The sample consisted of peripheral blood, taken in a trial of Ad26.COV2.S vaccine versus placebo. These receptors were taken from a person between 18 and 65 years old who received the Ad26.COV2.S COVID-19 vaccine or a placebo.

This chain links TRBV6-4 with TRBJ2-7; TRBD2 is a possible D gene (5 bases). CDR3 length: 14 amino acids. Germline CDR1 is MRHNA and CDR2 is SNTAGT. Trimming stripped 7 bases from V and 1 base from J, with 14 bases between. The CDR3 nucleotides read TGTGCCAGCATTAAGCTAGCACCTTCCTACGAGCAGTACTTC. Its translation is CASIKLAPSYEQYF.

The CDR3 DNA reads TGTGCCAGCAGCGTAGCGGACTCTCGGACAGATACGCAGTATTTT. This encodes CASSVADSRTDTQYF. The V call is TRBV9, the J call TRBJ2-3, with a weak D call TRBD2 (5 bases). Germline lookup yields CDR1 SGDLS and CDR2 YYNGEE. The CDR3 length is 15 residues. V was trimmed by 0 bases and J by 3 bases, leaving 11 bases between them. Based on the CDR3 plus reference TRBV9 and TRBJ2-3, the full variable domain is DSGVTQTPKHLITATGQRVTLRCSPRSGDLSVYWYQQSLDQGLQFLIQYYNGEERAKGNILERFSAQQFPDLHSELNLSSLELGDSALYFCASSVADSRTDTQYFGPGTRLTVL.

V usage is TRBV2 and J usage is TRBJ2-1; a weak D match, TRBD2 (6 bases). CDR1 is SNHLY, CDR2 FYNNEI, per germline. This CDR3 region has 16 residues. V lost 2 bases to trimming and J lost 5 bases, with 16 bases between them. CDR3 sequence reads: CASSEPLAPTNNEQFF. The CDR3 nucleotides are TGTGCCAGCAGTGAACCCCTAGCGCCCACCAACAATGAGCAGTTCTTC. Based on the CDR3 plus reference TRBV2 and TRBJ2-1, the full variable domain is EPEVTQTPSHQVTQMGQEVILRCVPISNHLYFYWYRQILGQKVEFLVSFYNNEISEKSEIFDDQFSVERPDGSNFTLKIRSTKLEDSAMYFCASSEPLAPTNNEQFFGPGTRLTVL.

The J gene is TRBJ2-7, the V gene TRBV18, with 7 bases lining up with TRBD1. Per the germline V gene, CDR1 is KGHSH and CDR2 is LQKENI. V trimming: 3 bases; J trimming: 0 bases; junction bases outside the gene matches: 11. The CDR3 totals 17 residues. The CDR3 protein is CASSPPLDRPSSYEQYF. In nucleotides, the CDR3 is TGTGCCAGCTCACCCCCCTTGGACAGGCCGAGCTCCTACGAGCAGTACTTC.

The CDR3 loop is CASSLVNGYGELFF. The CDR3 nucleotides read TGTGCCAGCAGCTTGGTAAATGGGTACGGGGAGCTGTTTTTT. V and J are TRBV5-6 and TRBJ2-2; no clear D. The CDR3 contains 14 residues. Trimming pared 0 bases from V and 7 bases from J, leaving 10 bases between. The germline V gene has CDR1 SGHDT and CDR2 YYEEEE.

This chain links TRBV18 with TRBJ2-2, with TRBD2 identical over 10 bases. The CDR3 loop spans 17 amino acids. Germline loops: CDR1 KGHSH, CDR2 LQKENI. With 4 bases clipped from V and 4 bases from J, the junction kept 9 bases outside the gene matches. This chain's CDR3 is CASSRSGTSEGTGELFF. In nucleotides, the CDR3 is TGTGCCAGCTCACGGAGCGGGACTAGCGAAGGCACCGGGGAGCTGTTTTTT. The full variable domain, its missing parts supplied by reference TRBV18 and TRBJ2-2, is NAGVMQNPRHLVRRRGQEARLRCSPMKGHSHVYWYRQLPEEGLKFMVYLQKENIIDESGMPKERFSAEFPKEGPSILRIQQVVRGDSAAYFCASSRSGTSEGTGELFFGEGSRLTVL.

The gene calls are TRBV27 and TRBJ2-3; D could derive from TRBD1 or TRBD2 (5 bases each). Trimming left V 3 bases short and J 4 bases short, with 11 bases between. The CDR3 contains 14 residues. Germline loops: CDR1 MNHEY, CDR2 SMNVEV (reference sequence). The CDR3, as DNA: TGTGCCAGCAGTTTCACGGGGCATTCAGATACGCAGTATTTT. Amino acid sequence: CASSFTGHSDTQYF.

V is TRBV11-3 and J is TRBJ2-1; D is undetermined. Germline CDR1 reads SGHNT; CDR2 reads YENEEA. This CDR3 region has 12 residues. V was trimmed by 0 bases and J by 8 bases, leaving 5 bases between them. CDR3 amino acids: CASSLDADEQFF. The DNA of the CDR3 is TGTGCCAGCAGCTTAGATGCCGATGAGCAGTTCTTC.

The chain uses TRBV29-1 and TRBJ1-4, with D unclear. CDR3 size: 13 residues. V lost 5 bases and J 7 bases, leaving 14 bases between the germline ends. Germline V gives CDR1 SQVTM, CDR2 ANQGSEA. The CDR3 sequence: CSVSTPSGEKLFF. The CDR3 region has the DNA TGCAGCGTTTCGACACCCTCGGGTGAAAAACTGTTTTTT.

CDR3 in DNA: TGTGCCAGCAACCAAGGAGGGGGAGGCACTGAAGCTTTCTTT. It is translated as CASNQGGGGTEAFF. This chain joins TRBV28 and TRBJ1-1; D may be TRBD1 (6 bases). Germline CDR1 reads MDHEN; CDR2 reads SYDVKM. The CDR3 sequence is 14 residues long. V lost 7 bases to trimming and J lost 4 bases, with 16 bases between them.

This chain links TRBV2 with TRBJ1-2; tentative D call: TRBD1 (5 bases). CDR1 and CDR2 from the germline V gene are SNHLY and FYNNEI. Trimming removed 2 bases at V and 5 bases at J, with 15 bases between. This CDR3 spans 15 amino acids. CDR3 protein: CASSELVTEHYGYTF. The CDR3 nucleotides are TGTGCCAGCAGTGAACTCGTGACAGAGCATTATGGCTACACCTTC.

The CDR3 DNA is TGTGCCAGCAGCCGCAATCAGGCTAGTATGGGTGAGCAGTTCTTC. Amino acids: CASSRNQASMGEQFF. The rearrangement uses TRBV3-1 (or the pseudogene TRBV3-2) and TRBJ2-1; D unresolved. The germline V gene has CDR1 LGHDT and CDR2 YNNKEL (reference sequence). Trimming removed 4 bases from V and 9 bases from J, with 19 bases in between. The CDR3 contains 15 residues.

V is TRBV7-2 and J is TRBJ2-7; the D gene could be TRBD1 or TRBD2 (6 bases each). The V end lost 1 base, the J end lost 6 bases, and 16 bases lay between the germline ends. Per germline, CDR1 SGHTA and CDR2 FQGNSA. This CDR3 has 15 amino acids. The CDR3 DNA sequence: TGTGCCAGCAGCTTAGAGGGTTGGGGGGCCCTCGAGCAGTACTTC. Protein product: CASSLEGWGALEQYF.